This passage covers 15 T cell receptor beta chains from one sample sequenced in a study of CD8 T cells in Susac syndrome. The RNA, about 0.5 to 1 ug, was put through reverse transcription using random hexamers. TCRdb reanalysed the immunoSEQ multiplex PCR reads using MiXCR and keeps one entry per CDR3 protein. This table has approximately 230,000 distinct CDR3 sequences, about 93% appearing once. The material sequenced was CD4+ T cells from PBMCs. The receptors come from a human donor with multiple sclerosis.

The chain employs TRBV12-3 or TRBV12-4 and TRBJ1-1; no firm D call. V lost 1 base to trimming and J lost 11 bases, with 11 bases between them. CDR3 length equals 12 residues. The chain's CDR3 is CASSLVGSRAFF. CDR3 DNA: TGTGCCAGCAGTTTAGTGGGGAGTCGCGCTTTCTTT.

In this sample, this clonotype turned up once. This chain links TRBV27 with TRBJ2-7, with 9 positions matching TRBD1. The germline CDR1 and CDR2 sequences are MNHEY and SMNVEV (reference sequence). The CDR3 has 15 amino acids. Trimming removed 6 bases from V and 3 bases from J; junction bases left unmatched: 9. The CDR3 DNA is TGTGCCAGCAGCTTCACCGGGACAGGGCTCTACGAGCAGTACTTC. Protein: CASSFTGTGLYEQYF.

The rearrangement links TRBV27 to TRBJ1-4, with TRBD1 matching 10 bases. Germline trimming cut 10 bases from V and 0 bases from J; bases unmatched to any gene: 5. CDR3 size: 15 residues. Germline CDR1 and CDR2: MNHEY and SMNVEV (reference sequence). The CDR3 here is CATRDRGATNEKLFF. The DNA of the CDR3 is TGTGCCACACGGGACAGGGGTGCAACTAATGAAAAACTGTTTTTT.

Details on this clonotype: Its ends do not fully match the called genes, so a read error is possible. The chain joins TRBV5-6 to TRBJ1-3; D is uncertain. Germline values: CDR1 SGHDT, CDR2 YYEEEE. The CDR3 runs to 17 residues. CDR3 nucleotides: TGTGCCAGCAGCTTGGGGCAGGATATTGGATCTGAAAACACCATATATTTT. The encoded protein is CASSLGQDIGSENTIYF. Full variable domain (rest looked up from reference TRBV5-6 and TRBJ1-3): DAGVTQSPTHLIKTRGQQVTLRCSPKSGHDTVSWYQQALGQGPQFIFQYYEEEERQRGNFPDRFSGHQFPNYSSELNVNALLLGDSALYLCASSLGQDIGSENTIYFGEGSWLTVV.

The chain recombines TRBV5-6 with TRBJ2-2, with a weak D call TRBD1 (5 bases). Germline CDR1 is SGHDT and CDR2 is YYEEEE. Trimming shortened V by 0 bases and J by 4 bases, and 19 bases separated the two germline ends. The CDR3 runs to 18 residues. CDR3 residues: CASSLVPTGLRVTGELFF. DNA for the CDR3: TGTGCCAGCAGCTTGGTACCTACAGGTCTCCGCGTCACCGGGGAGCTGTTTTTT.

This clonotype was seen once. The chain carries TRBV3-1 and TRBJ1-2, with 11 bases identical to TRBD1. Germline CDR1 reads LGHDT; CDR2 reads YNNKEL (reference sequence). The CDR3 is 16 residues long. With V trimmed by 4 bases and J by 4 bases, 8 bases remained unmatched. The CDR3, as DNA: TGTGCCAGCAGCCTGAAGGGGACAGGGGGAGGCTATGGCTACACCTTC. Its translation: CASSLKGTGGGYGYTF.

This clonotype occurred once. This sequence joins TRBV11-1 and TRBJ2-1, with TRBD1 identical over 8 bases. CDR3 size: 15 residues. V shed 5 bases and J 4 bases; nucleotides not matched to a gene: 7. Germline CDR1 reads SGHAT; CDR2 reads FQDESV (reference sequence). CDR3 residues: CASSPTGTGYNEQFF. DNA for the CDR3: TGTGCCAGCAGCCCAACCGGGACAGGATACAATGAGCAGTTCTTC.

The count of this clonotype is one. The V and J genes are TRBV6-9 and TRBJ2-1; TRBD1 matches at 9 bases. Trimming removed 4 bases from V and 9 bases from J; junction bases left unmatched: 10. Germline V gene lookup returns CDR1 MNHGY and CDR2 SVAAGI. This CDR3 contains 15 residues. The CDR3 protein is CASSLWGQGATEQFF. CDR3 in DNA: TGTGCCAGCAGTTTGTGGGGACAGGGTGCGACTGAGCAGTTCTTC.

With regard to this clonotype: At one of its ends the junction is not consistent with the germline gene, which may arise from a read error. The CDR3 region is CASTKDRVSLTTNEKLFF. DNA for the CDR3: TGTGCTAGCACCAAAGACAGAGTCAGCCTAACAACTAATGAAAAACTGTTTTTT. The genes are TRBV7-7 and TRBJ1-4, with a weak D call TRBD1 (5 bases). The CDR3 has 18 residues. CDR1 is SSHAT, CDR2 FNYEAQ, per germline (reference sequence).

The chain carries TRBV11-1 and TRBJ2-7; TRBD1 agrees at 12 bases. V lost 4 bases to trimming and J lost 6 bases; unmatched junction nucleotides: 13. Per the germline V gene, CDR1 is SGHAT and CDR2 is FQDESV (reference sequence). The CDR3 is 17 residues long. CDR3 DNA: TGTGCCAGCAGCTACGGGACAGGGGGCCTGCACTGGAGCGAGCAGTACTTC. Its protein product is CASSYGTGGLHWSEQYF.

The rearrangement links TRBV6-2 or TRBV6-3 to TRBJ2-7; D is possibly TRBD1 (6 bases). Germline-derived CDR1 and CDR2 are MNHEY and SVGEGT. This CDR3 comprises 13 residues. Deletions cut 2 bases from V and 6 bases from J, with 11 bases between. In nucleotides, the CDR3 is TGTGCCAGCAGTTACACAGGCAGGGGCGAGCAGTACTTC. It is translated as CASSYTGRGEQYF.

The V gene is TRBV5-1, the J gene TRBJ2-7; D unclear. The V end lost 6 bases, the J end lost 0 bases, and 13 bases lay between the germline ends. This CDR3 is built from 14 residues. Germline CDR1 SGHRS, CDR2 YFSETQ. DNA of the CDR3: TGCGCCAGCACCGACACGGTCGGCTCCTACGAGCAGTACTTC. This codes for CASTDTVGSYEQYF.

This chain uses TRBV7-9 with TRBJ2-7; D call uncertain. Germline assignment: CDR1 SEHNR and CDR2 FQNEAQ (reference sequence). The CDR3 is made up of 12 amino acids. The germline V and J ends were trimmed by 5 bases and 6 bases, with 11 bases remaining between them. The CDR3 DNA reads as TGTGCCAGCAGCCCCAACCATCCCGAGCAGTACTTC. This gives the protein CASSPNHPEQYF.

V usage is TRBV15 and J usage is TRBJ1-5; D is unclear. From germline, CDR1 is LNHNV and CDR2 YYDKDF (reference sequence). CDR3 length: 16 residues. With 7 bases removed from V and 4 bases from J, the gap between germline ends came to 20 bases. As DNA, the CDR3 is TGTGCCACCACCCGCTCTGTCGACGGCCTAAATCAGCCCCAGCATTTT. This codes for CATTRSVDGLNQPQHF.

This chain joins TRBV11-2 and TRBJ1-2; D uncertain. This CDR3 is built from 16 residues. The ends were cut back, 2 bases at V and 0 bases at J, with 13 bases in the middle. Germline V gene sequence: CDR1 SGHAT, CDR2 FQNNGV. CDR3 nucleotide sequence: TGTGCCAGCAGCTTACCCAGAAGGTGGACTAACTATGGCTACACCTTC. The encoded protein is CASSLPRRWTNYGYTF.